This T cell receptor (beta chain) was documented in a study of CD8 T cells in Susac syndrome. Controls were healthy donors chosen to match patients in age and sex. The authors reverse transcribed about 0.5 to 1 ug RNA with random hexamers. TCRdb reanalysed the immunoSEQ multiplex PCR reads using MiXCR and keeps one entry per CDR3 protein. The table includes 110,000 or so distinct CDR3 sequences, around 97% detected once. The receptor comes from a human donor in good health. Source material: CD4+ T cells from PBMCs.

The CDR3, as DNA: TGCAGCTCCAGGGGGGGGGTGGCAAGCACTGAAGCTTTCTTT. It specifies CSSRGGVASTEAFF. The rearrangement uses TRBV29-1 and TRBJ1-1; 7 bases map to TRBD1. Germline trimming cut 8 bases from V and 4 bases from J; bases unmatched to any gene: 13. The CDR3 has 14 residues. The germline CDR1 and CDR2 sequences are SQVTM and ANQGSEA.